What follows are 12 T cell receptor beta chains derived from one specimen sequenced in a study of OX40 agonist ivuxolimab in advanced cancers. Data came from immunoSEQ multiplex PCR; TCRdb stores just in-frame clones and leaves some out. The sample yields about 12,000 clones, over 70% seen once. The source was CD4+ or CD8+ T cells sorted from blood, collected in a trial of the OX40 agonist ivuxolimab. The receptors come from an adult with an advanced solid tumor such as melanoma, head and neck, liver or kidney cancer.

This chain connects TRBV6-4 to TRBJ2-3; 10 bases are a match to TRBD2. Trimming removed 4 bases from V and 2 bases from J; junction bases left unmatched: 3. Germline loops: CDR1 MRHNA, CDR2 SNTAGT. The CDR3 is made up of 15 amino acids. The CDR3 region is CASSGSGGDTDTQYF. CDR3 DNA: TGTGCCAGCAGTGGAAGCGGGGGGGACACAGATACGCAGTATTTT.

This chain joins TRBV28 and TRBJ2-2; D remains ambiguous. The germline V and J ends were trimmed by 2 bases and 2 bases, with 3 bases remaining between them. Germline loops: CDR1 MDHEN, CDR2 SYDVKM. This CDR3 is 13 amino acids long. CDR3 DNA sequence: TGTGCCAGCAGTTTAAGCAACACCGGGGAGCTGTTTTTT. It is translated as CASSLSNTGELFF.

The chain employs TRBV9 and TRBJ2-1; D remains unclear. The CDR3 contains 13 residues. Trimming took off 6 bases at V and 3 bases at J, with 10 bases between the two ends. CDR1 SGDLS and CDR2 YYNGEE come from the germline V gene. The CDR3 sequence is CASTRTDYNEQFF. The CDR3 bases are TGTGCCAGCACTCGGACGGACTACAATGAGCAGTTCTTC.

The chain is built from TRBV10-3 and TRBJ1-6, with TRBD1 identical over 9 bases. CDR1 and CDR2 from the germline V gene are ENHRY and SYGVKD. The CDR3 consists of 13 residues. V trimming: 8 bases; J trimming: 9 bases; junction bases outside the gene matches: 5. The CDR3 DNA follows: TGTGCCATCGGGACAGGGACTGCTTCACCCCTCCACTTT. Its translation is CAIGTGTASPLHF.

This clone is termed medium-sized. This sample also contains other DNA sequences that code for the same CDR3. This chain joins TRBV2 and TRBJ1-2; D might be TRBD1 (6 bases). Trimming shortened V by 3 bases and J by 6 bases, and 17 bases separated the two germline ends. The germline gives CDR1 SNHLY, CDR2 FYNNEI. The CDR3 has 15 residues. The DNA for the CDR3 is TGTGCCAGCAGTGATGAGTTAGGGGGGCTGCATGGCTACACCTTC. This codes for CASSDELGGLHGYTF.

The J gene is TRBJ1-1, the V gene TRBV9, with D perhaps TRBD1 (5 bases). V lost 2 bases to trimming and J lost 4 bases, with 9 bases between them. The CDR3 length is 13 residues. Germline CDR1 is SGDLS and CDR2 is YYNGEE. The CDR3 nucleotides read TGTGCCAGCAGCGTGGGGGTGGGCACTGAAGCTTTCTTT. This encodes CASSVGVGTEAFF. Full variable domain (missing parts from reference TRBV9 and TRBJ1-1): DSGVTQTPKHLITATGQRVTLRCSPRSGDLSVYWYQQSLDQGLQFLIQYYNGEERAKGNILERFSAQQFPDLHSELNLSSLELGDSALYFCASSVGVGTEAFFGQGTRLTVV.

V gene TRBV5-8 combines with J gene TRBJ1-1; D gene ambiguous. Between the trimmed V and J ends, which lost 4 bases and 2 bases, there was a span of 9 bases. The CDR3 spans 13 residues. Germline V gives CDR1 SGHTS, CDR2 YDEGEE. The CDR3 nucleotides are TGTGCCAGCAGCCTAACAGTAAACACTGAAGCTTTCTTT. This gives the protein CASSLTVNTEAFF.

CDR3 DNA: TGCGCCAGCAGCTTGGGCACTGAAGCTTTCTTT. Translation: CASSLGTEAFF. The V and J genes are TRBV4-1 and TRBJ1-1, with D unresolved. This CDR3 is built from 11 residues. Germline CDR1 is MGHRA and CDR2 is YSYEKL. V was shortened by 5 bases and J by 4 bases, with 5 bases between the two germline ends.

The chain's CDR3 is CASSQAFLANRGEAFF. The CDR3 region has the DNA TGTGCCAGCAGCCAAGCGTTTCTAGCAAACCGGGGTGAAGCTTTCTTT. The chain employs TRBV4-2 and TRBJ1-1, with no clear D. Germline V CDR1 and CDR2: LGHNA, YNFKEQ. V was trimmed by 1 base and J by 7 bases, leaving 19 bases between them. There are 16 residues in the CDR3.

The chain links TRBV27 to TRBJ2-1; 13 bases are a match to TRBD2. CDR3 size: 15 residues. Germline CDR1 reads MNHEY; CDR2 reads SMNVEV (reference sequence). The V gene end was trimmed by 5 bases and the J gene end by 6 bases; junction bases not matched to a gene: 4. Written as DNA, the CDR3 is TGTGCCAGCAGTCAAGGACTAGCGGGAGTCAATGAGCAGTTCTTC. It encodes CASSQGLAGVNEQFF.

This clone was recorded only once. The chain has TRBV7-9 and TRBJ2-2; D is perhaps TRBD1 (6 bases). The CDR3 is 13 residues long. V shed 10 bases and J shed 13 bases, with 22 bases lying between them. Germline loops: CDR1 SEHNR, CDR2 FQNEAQ (reference sequence). The CDR3 DNA is TGTGCCAATTCCGGGACAAACCACCCAGGGCTGTTTTTT. Translating it yields CANSGTNHPGLFF.

This clone has only one observation. DNA of the CDR3: TGTGCCAGCAGCTTGGGCGACCGGAACACAGATACGCAGTATTTT. Protein: CASSLGDRNTDTQYF. The chain couples TRBV7-2 to TRBJ2-3; D remains unclear. Germline V gene sequence: CDR1 SGHTA, CDR2 FQGNSA. The CDR3 spans 15 residues. Trimming removed 3 bases at V and 2 bases at J, with 12 bases between.